The rows below give T cell receptor beta chains drawn from one sample of a study of T cells in tumors after PD-1 blockade. Some clones are missing from TCRdb's copy, which holds only in-frame ones; the method was immunoSEQ multiplex PCR. The sample includes about 59,000 clones, around 80% of them seen just once. Source: PBMCs, taken before anti-PD-1 treatment. These receptors all come from a human donor with basal cell carcinoma. Each CDR3 is given with its conserved first and last residue. D genes are given only for firm matches. Clone size is stated in some rows and not others, as once, few, many or a class when expanded.

TRBD1 TRBJ2-2 TRBV30 - CAWSVTDRVANTGELFF TGTGCCTGGAGTGTTACGGACAGGGTCGCGAACACCGGGGAGCTGTTTTTT
TRBD1 TRBJ1-1 TRBV3-1/TRBV3-2 - CASSPQIRQGIRAFF TGTGCCAGCAGCCCACAAATCAGACAGGGGATCCGAGCTTTCTTT
- TRBJ1-1 TRBV28 - CASSLYRENTEAFF TGTGCCAGCAGTTTATACAGGGAGAACACTGAAGCTTTCTTT
- TRBJ2-7 TRBV2 - CASSLGVAGLLYEQYF TGTGCCAGCAGCCTCGGGGTCGCGGGGCTCTTGTACGAGCAGTACTTC
TRBD1 TRBJ2-7 TRBV6-8 - CASSRDRFYEQYF TGTGCCAGCAGTAGGGACAGGTTCTACGAGCAGTACTTC
TRBD1 TRBJ1-5 TRBV6-5 - CASSQGARGNQPQHF TGTGCCAGCAGTCAGGGGGCAAGGGGCAATCAGCCCCAGCATTTT
- TRBJ2-7 TRBV5-1 - CASSSMTFDEQYF TGCGCCAGCAGCTCGATGACATTTGACGAGCAGTACTTC
- TRBJ2-1 TRBV2 - CASKTAEGHEQFF TGTGCCAGTAAGACCGCGGAGGGTCATGAGCAGTTCTTC
- TRBJ2-3 TRBV5-1 - CASSPGDGTDTQYF TGCGCCAGCAGCCCAGGGGACGGTACAGATACGCAGTATTTT
TRBD1 TRBJ1-4 TRBV6-5 - CASSPTGGDEKLFF TGTGCCAGCAGTCCGACAGGGGGCGATGAAAAACTGTTTTTT
TRBD2 TRBJ2-3 TRBV6-5 - CASRLAGSTDTQYF TGTGCCAGCAGATTAGCGGGTAGCACAGATACGCAGTATTTT
- TRBJ1-2 TRBV6-1 - CASSERRNYGYTF TGTGCCAGCAGTGAACGGCGAAACTATGGCTACACCTTC
TRBD1 TRBJ1-6 TRBV10-3 - CAISESGDSSPNSPLHF TGTGCCATCAGTGAGTCGGGGGACAGTTCCCCAAATTCACCCCTCCACTTT
TRBD1 TRBJ1-2 TRBV5-1 once CASSSPGQLYGYTF TGCGCCAGCAGCTCTCCGGGACAGCTCTATGGCTACACCTTC
TRBD1 TRBJ1-2 TRBV18 - CASSPTGADGYTF TGTGCCAGCTCACCTACAGGGGCCGATGGCTACACCTTC
- TRBJ2-7 TRBV5-1 once CASRRTQGQAYEQYF TGCGCCAGCAGACGTACACAGGGTCAAGCCTACGAGCAGTACTTC
- TRBJ1-1 TRBV2 - CASKGNMNTEAFF TGTGCCAGCAAGGGCAACATGAACACTGAAGCTTTCTTT